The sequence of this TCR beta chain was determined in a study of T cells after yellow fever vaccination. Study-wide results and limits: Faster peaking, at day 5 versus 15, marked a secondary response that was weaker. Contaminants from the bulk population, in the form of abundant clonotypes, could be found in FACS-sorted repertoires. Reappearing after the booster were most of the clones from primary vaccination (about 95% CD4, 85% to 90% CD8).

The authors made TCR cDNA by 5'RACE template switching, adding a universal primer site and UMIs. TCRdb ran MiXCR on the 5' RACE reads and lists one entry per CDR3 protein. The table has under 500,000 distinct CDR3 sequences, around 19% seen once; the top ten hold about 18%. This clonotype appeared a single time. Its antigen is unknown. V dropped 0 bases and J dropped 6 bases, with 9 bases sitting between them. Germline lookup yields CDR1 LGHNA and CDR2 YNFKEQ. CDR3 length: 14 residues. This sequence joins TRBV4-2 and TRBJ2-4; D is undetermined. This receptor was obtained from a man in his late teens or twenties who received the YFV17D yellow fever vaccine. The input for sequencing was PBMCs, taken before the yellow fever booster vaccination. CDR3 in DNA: TGTGCCAGCAGCCAAGAGGGATTTTTAAACATTCAGTACTTC. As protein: CASSQEGFLNIQYF.